What follows are 17 T cell receptor beta chains derived from one specimen sequenced in a study of blood T cell repertoires in COVID-19. Only in-frame clones appear in the TCRdb table, and some are missing; sequencing was by immunoSEQ multiplex PCR. The data hold around 150,000 clones, with more than 80% observed a single time. Sequencing input: peripheral blood. The receptors were sampled from a human donor in a cohort sampled during active COVID-19.

This clone was seen only a few times. The chain employs TRBV30 and TRBJ1-5, with D maybe TRBD1 (6 bases). The CDR3 has 16 amino acids. Trimming stripped 0 bases from V and 0 bases from J, with 12 bases between. The germline V gene encodes CDR1 GTSNPN and CDR2 SVGIG (reference sequence). The CDR3 loop is CAWSVATGHSNQPQHF. In DNA form, the CDR3 reads TGTGCCTGGAGTGTCGCGACAGGACATAGCAATCAGCCCCAGCATTTT.

This CDR3 reads CASSPTGEETQYF. In nucleotides, the CDR3 is TGTGCCAGCTCACCGACCGGAGAGGAGACCCAGTACTTC. The gene calls are TRBV18 and TRBJ2-5; no definite D call. The germline V gene has CDR1 KGHSH and CDR2 LQKENI. V lost 3 bases, J lost 5 bases, and 10 bases lay in between. This CDR3 is 13 amino acids long.

This clone was counted once. The CDR3 region has the DNA TGTGCCAGCAGTTACTCGACCGGGATGGCCCTCCACTTT. It encodes CASSYSTGMALHF. The chain is built from TRBV6-2 or TRBV6-3 and TRBJ1-6, with D uncertain. The V and J ends lost 0 bases and 14 bases respectively, with 11 bases between them. The germline CDR1 and CDR2 sequences are MNHEY and SVGEGT. There are 13 residues in the CDR3.

The chain couples TRBV29-1 to TRBJ2-7, with 9 bases aligning to TRBD1. The CDR3 contains 14 residues. Germline CDR1 is SQVTM and CDR2 is ANQGSEA. The J segment lost 7 bases and the V segment lost 2 bases, leaving 9 bases of the junction unmatched. The CDR3 region is CSVESQGARGEQYF. The CDR3 nucleotides read TGCAGCGTTGAATCACAGGGGGCTAGGGGGGAGCAGTACTTC.

The sample holds many counts of this clone. This rearrangement joins TRBV7-2 to TRBJ1-6; 7 bases match TRBD1. The trim removed 5 bases at V and 5 bases at J, leaving 6 bases unmatched. This CDR3 region has 15 residues. Germline CDR1 is SGHTA and CDR2 is FQGNSA. The CDR3 DNA reads as TGTGCCAGCAGCATCTTACAGGGGAATAATTCACCCCTCCACTTT. It codes for CASSILQGNNSPLHF.

The chain joins TRBV11-3 to TRBJ2-4; D gene ambiguous. Germline-derived CDR1 and CDR2 are SGHNT and YENEEA. The CDR3 spans 13 residues. V was clipped by 3 bases and J by 9 bases, with 12 bases between them. The CDR3 reads CASSFEQHSIQYF. CDR3 DNA sequence: TGTGCCAGCAGCTTCGAACAGCACTCCATTCAGTACTTC.

This chain connects TRBV6-5 to TRBJ2-1; 13 positions agree with TRBD2. This CDR3 comprises 15 residues. The V segment lost 6 bases and the J segment 9 bases; nucleotides outside the gene matches: 8. Germline assignment: CDR1 MNHEY and CDR2 SVGAGI. The CDR3 loop reads CASRDPGLAGREQFF. The DNA for the CDR3 is TGTGCCAGCAGGGACCCGGGACTAGCGGGACGTGAGCAGTTCTTC.

The chain couples TRBV3-1 (or the pseudogene TRBV3-2) to TRBJ1-5; no firm D call. Between the trimmed V and J ends, which lost 1 base and 2 bases, there was a span of 18 bases. There are 18 residues in the CDR3. The germline gives CDR1 LGHDT, CDR2 YNNKEL (reference sequence). The CDR3 DNA reads TGTGCCAGCAGCCAAGGGTCAGGAAGAGACAAGGGCAATCAGCCCCAGCATTTT. It encodes CASSQGSGRDKGNQPQHF.

The V call is TRBV3-1 (or the pseudogene TRBV3-2), the J call TRBJ2-6; 7 bases are shared with TRBD1. Germline CDR1 and CDR2: LGHDT and YNNKEL (reference sequence). V lost 2 bases, J lost 1 base, and 8 bases stayed unmatched. CDR3 length: 18 amino acids. The CDR3 coding sequence is TGTGCCAGCAGCCAACGACAGGGTTCTTATTCTGGGGCCAACGTCCTGACTTTC. Protein sequence: CASSQRQGSYSGANVLTF.

This clone is a singleton in its sample. The chain combines TRBV29-1 with TRBJ2-2; 9 bases map to TRBD1. Per germline, CDR1 SQVTM and CDR2 ANQGSEA. J gave up 5 bases and V 7 bases, and 8 bases lay outside the gene matches. The CDR3 spans 14 residues. The chain's CDR3 is CSGRQGVRTGELFF. The CDR3 region has the DNA TGCAGCGGTAGACAGGGGGTACGGACCGGGGAGCTGTTTTTT.

Only a few counts were recorded for this clone. The chain employs TRBV7-9 and TRBJ2-3; 10 nucleotides line up with TRBD1. Germline CDR1 reads SEHNR; CDR2 reads FQNEAQ (reference sequence). This CDR3 is 15 amino acids long. J lost 3 bases, V lost 5 bases, and 5 bases had no gene match. CDR3 nucleotide sequence: TGTGCCAGCAGCCAGACAGGGGGCGGGACAGATACGCAGTATTTT. As protein: CASSQTGGGTDTQYF. Full variable domain (missing parts from reference TRBV7-9 and TRBJ2-3): DTGVSQNPRHKITKRGQNVTFRCDPISEHNRLYWYRQTLGQGPEFLTYFQNEAQLEKSRLLSDRFSAERPKGSFSTLEIQRTEQGDSAMYLCASSQTGGGTDTQYFGPGTRLTVL.

This clone was seen only a few times. V gene TRBV20-1 combines with J gene TRBJ1-2; 9 bases align to TRBD1. The trim removed 3 bases at V and 0 bases at J, leaving 8 bases unmatched. Germline lookup yields CDR1 DFQATT and CDR2 SNEGSKA (reference sequence). This CDR3 has 16 residues. CDR3 nucleotide sequence: TGCAGTGCTAGTTCCGGTGGACAGGGGTCTAACTATGGCTACACCTTC. Protein product: CSASSGGQGSNYGYTF.

This CDR3 is CASSMTGGATGELFF. DNA for the CDR3: TGTGCCAGTAGTATGACAGGGGGCGCGACGGGGGAGCTGTTTTTT. V usage is TRBV19 and J usage is TRBJ2-2; TRBD1 matches at 10 bases. The germline V gene encodes CDR1 LNHDA and CDR2 SQIVND (reference sequence). V lost 3 bases and J lost 8; bases outside the gene matches: 6. There are 15 residues in the CDR3.

This CDR3 is CASSLAGNSYNEQFF. In DNA form, the CDR3 reads TGCGCCAGCAGCCTAGCGGGAAACTCCTACAATGAGCAGTTCTTC. The rearrangement uses TRBV4-1 and TRBJ2-1; 8 bases map to TRBD2. Losses at the gene ends were 4 bases for V and 0 bases for J; bases not matched to a gene: 2. The germline V gene has CDR1 MGHRA and CDR2 YSYEKL. The CDR3 extends over 15 amino acids.

The rearrangement joins TRBV7-2 to TRBJ2-3; 7 bases fit TRBD1. The junction had 5 bases not matched to a gene; V was cut back by 5 bases and J by 0 bases. The CDR3 is made up of 15 amino acids. Germline CDR1 reads SGHTA; CDR2 reads FQGNSA. The CDR3 protein is CASSQGQPSTDTQYF. The DNA of the CDR3 is TGTGCCAGCAGCCAGGGACAGCCTAGCACAGATACGCAGTATTTT.

The chain uses TRBV6-5 and TRBJ1-1; possible D gene TRBD1, 5 bases. Deletions cut 5 bases from V and 4 bases from J, with 17 bases between. CDR1 is MNHEY and CDR2 is SVGAGI in the germline V gene. This CDR3 is built from 15 residues. CDR3 region: CASSRSGNLGTEAFF. The CDR3 DNA sequence: TGTGCCAGCAGTCGCTCAGGGAATTTGGGCACTGAAGCTTTCTTT.

This rearrangement joins TRBV14 to TRBJ2-3; TRBD2 is a possible D gene (5 bases). The CDR3 runs 15 residues. Germline assignment: CDR1 SGHDN and CDR2 FVKESK. Trimming stripped 4 bases from V and 8 bases from J, with 19 bases between. The CDR3 spells CASSRGWAGLGTQYF. CDR3 DNA sequence: TGTGCCAGCAGCCGCGGTTGGGCGGGCTTAGGTACGCAGTATTTT.